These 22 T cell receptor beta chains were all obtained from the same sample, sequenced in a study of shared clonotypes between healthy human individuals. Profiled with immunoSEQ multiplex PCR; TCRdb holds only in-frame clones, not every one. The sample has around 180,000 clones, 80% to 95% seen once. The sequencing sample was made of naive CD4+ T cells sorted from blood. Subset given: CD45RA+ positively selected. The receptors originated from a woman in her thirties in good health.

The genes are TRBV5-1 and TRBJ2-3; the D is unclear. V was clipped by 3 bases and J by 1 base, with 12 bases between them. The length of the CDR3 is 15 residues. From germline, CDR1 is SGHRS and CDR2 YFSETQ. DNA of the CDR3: TGCGCCAGCAGCTCTCTTAAACTACGCACAGATACGCAGTATTTT. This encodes CASSSLKLRTDTQYF. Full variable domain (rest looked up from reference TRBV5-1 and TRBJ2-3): KAGVTQTPRYLIKTRGQQVTLSCSPISGHRSVSWYQQTPGQGLQFLFEYFSETQRNKGNFPGRFSGRQFSNSRSEMNVSTLELGDSALYLCASSSLKLRTDTQYFGPGTRLTVL.

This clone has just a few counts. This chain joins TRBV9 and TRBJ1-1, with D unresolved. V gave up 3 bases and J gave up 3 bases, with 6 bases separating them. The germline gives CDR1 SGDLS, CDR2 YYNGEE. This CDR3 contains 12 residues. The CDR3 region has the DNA TGTGCCAGCAGCGCGATGGACACTGAAGCTTTCTTT. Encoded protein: CASSAMDTEAFF.

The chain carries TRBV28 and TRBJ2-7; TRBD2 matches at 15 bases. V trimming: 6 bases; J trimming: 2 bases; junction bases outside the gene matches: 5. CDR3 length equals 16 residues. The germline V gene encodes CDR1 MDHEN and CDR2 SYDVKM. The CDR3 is CASSMGLAGGAYEQYF. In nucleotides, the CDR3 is TGTGCCAGCAGCATGGGACTAGCGGGAGGTGCCTACGAGCAGTACTTC.

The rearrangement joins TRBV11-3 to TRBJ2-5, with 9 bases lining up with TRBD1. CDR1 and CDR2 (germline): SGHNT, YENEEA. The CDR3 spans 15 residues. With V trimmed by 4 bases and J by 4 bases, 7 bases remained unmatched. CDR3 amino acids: CASSSGQGNRETQYF. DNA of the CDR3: TGTGCCAGCAGCTCGGGACAGGGAAATAGAGAGACCCAGTACTTC.

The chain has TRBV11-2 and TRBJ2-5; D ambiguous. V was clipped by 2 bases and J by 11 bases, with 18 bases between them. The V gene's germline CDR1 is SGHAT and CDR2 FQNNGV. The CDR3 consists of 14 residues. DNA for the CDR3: TGTGCCAGCAGCTTAAGCAGAGCCTCCGAGGAGCAGTACTTC. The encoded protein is CASSLSRASEEQYF.

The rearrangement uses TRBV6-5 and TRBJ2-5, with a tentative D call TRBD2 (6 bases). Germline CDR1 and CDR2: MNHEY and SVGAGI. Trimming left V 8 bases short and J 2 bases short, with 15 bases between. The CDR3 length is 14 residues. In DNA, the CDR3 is TGTGCCAGCTCCCTGGGAGGCCCTCAAGAGACCCAGTACTTC. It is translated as CASSLGGPQETQYF.

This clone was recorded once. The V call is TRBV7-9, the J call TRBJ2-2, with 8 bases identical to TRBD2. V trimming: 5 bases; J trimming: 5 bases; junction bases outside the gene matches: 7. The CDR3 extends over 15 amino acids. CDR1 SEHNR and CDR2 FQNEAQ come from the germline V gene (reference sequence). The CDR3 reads CASSATSATTGELFF. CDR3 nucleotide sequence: TGTGCCAGCAGCGCGACTAGCGCGACAACCGGGGAGCTGTTTTTT.

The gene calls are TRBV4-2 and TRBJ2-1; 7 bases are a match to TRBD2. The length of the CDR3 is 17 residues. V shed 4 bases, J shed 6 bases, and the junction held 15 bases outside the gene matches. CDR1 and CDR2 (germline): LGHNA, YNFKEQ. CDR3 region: CASSRLATSGITNEQFF. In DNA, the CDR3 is TGTGCCAGCAGCCGCCTAGCAACCAGCGGGATAACCAATGAGCAGTTCTTC.

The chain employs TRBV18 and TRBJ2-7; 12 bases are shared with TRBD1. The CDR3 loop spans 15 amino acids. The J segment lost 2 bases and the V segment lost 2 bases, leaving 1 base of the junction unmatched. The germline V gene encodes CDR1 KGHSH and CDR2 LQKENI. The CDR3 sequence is CASSPGTGGTYEQYF. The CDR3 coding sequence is TGTGCCAGCTCACCAGGGACAGGGGGCACCTACGAGCAGTACTTC.

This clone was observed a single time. The CDR3 DNA follows: TGCGCCAGCAGCTTGGAAGGAGAGACCCAGTACTTC. Its translation is CASSLEGETQYF. The V and J genes are TRBV5-1 and TRBJ2-5; D is ambiguous. Germline lookup yields CDR1 SGHRS and CDR2 YFSETQ. Trimming stripped 0 bases from V and 4 bases from J, with 4 bases between. This CDR3 is built from 12 residues.

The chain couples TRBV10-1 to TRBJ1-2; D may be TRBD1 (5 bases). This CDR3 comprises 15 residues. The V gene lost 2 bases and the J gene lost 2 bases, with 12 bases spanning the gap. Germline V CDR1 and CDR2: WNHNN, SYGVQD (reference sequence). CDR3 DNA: TGCGCCAGCAGTGAGGATCCCGGGGGGAACTATGGCTACACCTTC. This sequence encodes CASSEDPGGNYGYTF.

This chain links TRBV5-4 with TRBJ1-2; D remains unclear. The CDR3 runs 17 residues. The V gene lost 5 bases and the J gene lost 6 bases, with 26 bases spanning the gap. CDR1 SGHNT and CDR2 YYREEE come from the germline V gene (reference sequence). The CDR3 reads CASSSYRRTLTRDGYTF. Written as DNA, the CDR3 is TGTGCCAGCAGTTCTTACCGACGGACCCTTACCCGAGATGGCTACACCTTC.

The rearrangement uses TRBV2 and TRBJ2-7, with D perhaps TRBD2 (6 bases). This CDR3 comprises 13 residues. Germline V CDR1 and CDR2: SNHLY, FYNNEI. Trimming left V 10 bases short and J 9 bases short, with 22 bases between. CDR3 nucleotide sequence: TGTGCCACACGAAAAGAGGAGGGTGTGGCGCAGTACTTC. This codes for CATRKEEGVAQYF. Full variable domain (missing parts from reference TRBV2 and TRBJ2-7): EPEVTQTPSHQVTQMGQEVILRCVPISNHLYFYWYRQILGQKVEFLVSFYNNEISEKSEIFDDQFSVERPDGSNFTLKIRSTKLEDSAMYFCATRKEEGVAQYFGPGTRLTVT.

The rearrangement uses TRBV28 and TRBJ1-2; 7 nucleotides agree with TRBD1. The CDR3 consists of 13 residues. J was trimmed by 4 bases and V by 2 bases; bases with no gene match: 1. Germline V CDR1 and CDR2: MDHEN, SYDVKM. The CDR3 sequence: CASSLRGLYGYTF. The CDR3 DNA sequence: TGTGCCAGCAGTTTAAGGGGGCTCTATGGCTACACCTTC.

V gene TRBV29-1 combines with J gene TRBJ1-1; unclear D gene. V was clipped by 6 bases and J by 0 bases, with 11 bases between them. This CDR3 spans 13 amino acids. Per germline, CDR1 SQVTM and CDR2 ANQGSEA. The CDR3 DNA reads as TGCAGCGTGGCTGACGGGTTGAACACTGAAGCTTTCTTT. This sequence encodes CSVADGLNTEAFF.

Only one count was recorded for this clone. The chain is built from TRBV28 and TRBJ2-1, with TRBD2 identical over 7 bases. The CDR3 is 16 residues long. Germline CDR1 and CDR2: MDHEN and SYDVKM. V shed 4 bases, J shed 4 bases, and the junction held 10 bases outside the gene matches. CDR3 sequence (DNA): TGTGCCAGCAGTTCGCCTGGGGTAGCGGGTTACAATGAGCAGTTCTTC. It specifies CASSSPGVAGYNEQFF.

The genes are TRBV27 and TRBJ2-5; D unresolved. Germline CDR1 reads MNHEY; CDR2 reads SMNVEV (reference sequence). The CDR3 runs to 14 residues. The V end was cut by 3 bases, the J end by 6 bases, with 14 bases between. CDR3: CASSLGSLIQTQYF. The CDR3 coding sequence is TGTGCCAGCAGTTTGGGAAGCCTGATACAGACCCAGTACTTC.

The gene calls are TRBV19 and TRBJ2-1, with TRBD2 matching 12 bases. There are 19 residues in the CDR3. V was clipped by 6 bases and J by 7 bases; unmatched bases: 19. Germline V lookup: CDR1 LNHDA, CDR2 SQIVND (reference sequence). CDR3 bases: TGTGCCAGTAGCCCGACTTTACGACTAGCGGGAGATGGTATGAATGAGCAGTTCTTC. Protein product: CASSPTLRLAGDGMNEQFF.

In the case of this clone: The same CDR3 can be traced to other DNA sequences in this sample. This chain's CDR3 is CASSLVPGAGSEQYF. Here the CDR3 DNA reads TGTGCCAGCAGCTTAGTGCCAGGGGCCGGGTCCGAGCAGTACTTC. The rearrangement links TRBV11-2 to TRBJ2-7; weak D call: TRBD1 (6 bases). Trimming took 1 base from V and 6 from J, leaving 16 bases between them. This CDR3 is 15 amino acids long. CDR1 is SGHAT, CDR2 FQNNGV, per germline.

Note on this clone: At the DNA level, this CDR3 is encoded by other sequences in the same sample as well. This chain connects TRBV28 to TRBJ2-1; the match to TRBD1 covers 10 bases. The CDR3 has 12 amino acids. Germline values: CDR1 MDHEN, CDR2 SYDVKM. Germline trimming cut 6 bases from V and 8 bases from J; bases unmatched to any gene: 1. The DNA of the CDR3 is TGTGCCAGCAGGACAGGGGGCTATGAGCAGTTCTTC. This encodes CASRTGGYEQFF.

The CDR3 region has the DNA TGCGCCAGCAGCTTGAGAGGGGGACAAAGCTCTGGAAACACCATATATTTT. Its translation: CASSLRGGQSSGNTIYF. This sequence joins TRBV5-1 and TRBJ1-3; D possibly corresponds to TRBD1 (6 bases). The CDR3 is 17 residues long. V was pared by 1 base and J by 0 bases, with 14 bases between. In germline, CDR1 is SGHRS, CDR2 YFSETQ.

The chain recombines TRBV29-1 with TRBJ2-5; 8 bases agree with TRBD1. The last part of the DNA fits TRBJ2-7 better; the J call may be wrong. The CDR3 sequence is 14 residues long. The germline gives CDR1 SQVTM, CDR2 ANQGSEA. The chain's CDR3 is CSVGKQGAEYEQYF. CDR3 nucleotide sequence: TGCAGCGTTGGTAAGCAGGGGGCAGAGTACGAGCAGTACTTC.